This T cell receptor (beta chain) emerged from a study of regulatory T cells in long-lasting Graves disease. iRepertoire HTBI primers and Arm-PCR of CDR3 regions built TCR beta libraries. TCRdb re-called the multiplex PCR reads with MiXCR, one entry per CDR3 protein. The table records under 250,000 distinct CDR3 sequences, roughly 19% of them present only once. The CDR3 sequence is 14 residues long. V lost 1 base, J lost 3 bases, and 9 bases lay in between. Germline CDR1 SGHAT, CDR2 FQNNGV. Study observations and caveats: The study examined only peripheral blood, not thyroid tissue.

This clonotype was seen at least ten times. Its antigen is undetermined. As to time point: newly diagnosed GD, antithyroid drugs for less than 3 months. The TCR library was made from RNA extracted from PBMCs. These same data were also listed under a study on T cells in Graves' hyperthyroidism and ophthalmopathy.

This sample comprised peripheral blood mononuclear cells (PBMCs), obtained at new diagnosis, from a patient treated with antithyroid drugs. The rearrangement uses TRBV11-2 and TRBJ2-5; D is tentatively TRBD1 or TRBD2 (5 bases each). The clonotype comes from a woman younger than 45 with Graves disease. Written as DNA, the CDR3 is TGTGCCAGCAGCTTAGGAGGGACCAAAGAGACCCAGTACTTC. Its protein product is CASSLGGTKETQYF.